These 10 T cell receptor beta chains were all obtained from the same sample, sequenced in a study of post-analysis software for immune sequencing data. Points from the study as a whole: Among four to six TRBV segments more frequent in patients than controls were TRBV5-6, TRBV5-1 and TRBV20-1.

cDNA libraries for TCR beta contained unique molecular identifiers. TCRdb redid the calling of the PCR reads with MiXCR, one entry per CDR3 protein. The sample consists of roughly 650,000 distinct CDR3 sequences, roughly three fifths of them appearing once. Their cognate antigens are unknown. The specimen sequenced was blood. These receptors were obtained from a girl between 2 and 10 years old with multiple sclerosis.

This clonotype came up a few times. V and J are TRBV14 and TRBJ2-4; TRBD2 might be the D (6 bases). V lost 1 base to trimming and J lost 1 base, with 14 bases between them. This CDR3 is built from 17 residues. Germline CDR1 SGHDN, CDR2 FVKESK. This CDR3 reads CASSQAHGREAKNIQYF. The CDR3 coding sequence is TGTGCCAGCAGCCAAGCTCACGGGAGAGAGGCCAAAAACATTCAGTACTTC.

This clonotype has a handful of counts. The CDR3 reads CASSKTGGATNIQYF. CDR3 in DNA: TGCGCCAGCTCGAAGACAGGGGGCGCAACAAACATTCAGTACTTC. The chain has TRBV5-1 and TRBJ2-4; 10 bases match TRBD1. The CDR3 is 15 amino acids. Trimming took 7 bases from V and 6 from J; bases not matched to a gene: 10. Germline loops: CDR1 SGHRS, CDR2 YFSETQ.

The rearrangement uses TRBV29-1 and TRBJ2-1; D is tentatively TRBD1 or TRBD2 (5 bases each). Germline V gene sequence: CDR1 SQVTM, CDR2 ANQGSEA. The CDR3 spans 14 residues. Trimming took off 7 bases at V and 6 bases at J, with 19 bases between the two ends. DNA of the CDR3: TGCAGCGCCCTCCTGAGGGACGGACTCAATGAGCAGTTCTTC. Protein product: CSALLRDGLNEQFF.

This clonotype was counted a few times. This chain links TRBV11-2 with TRBJ1-2; D perhaps matches TRBD1 (6 bases). CDR1 is SGHAT, CDR2 FQNNGV, per germline. The CDR3 covers 14 residues. Trimming stripped 6 bases from V and 8 bases from J, with 19 bases between. CDR3: CASRPIGGTLGYTF. The DNA for the CDR3 is TGTGCCAGCAGACCGATCGGGGGCACCCTGGGCTACACCTTC.

The chain joins TRBV30 to TRBJ1-2; TRBD1 might be the D (5 bases). Deletions cut 3 bases from V and 4 bases from J, with 9 bases between. The germline gives CDR1 GTSNPN, CDR2 SVGIG (reference sequence). The CDR3 has 12 amino acids. Written as DNA, the CDR3 is TGTGCCTGGAGCGGAGGGGCCTATGGCTACACCTTC. Amino acids: CAWSGGAYGYTF.

To note about this clonotype: In this CDR3 the conserved last residue, phenylalanine or tryptophan, is missing, so a read error is likely. This chain uses TRBV25-1 with TRBJ2-7, with 10 bases aligning to TRBD2. Germline V gene lookup returns CDR1 MGHDK and CDR2 SYGVNS. The CDR3 totals 14 residues. Trimming at V came to 4 bases and at J to 3 bases, leaving 3 bases not matched to a gene. The CDR3 sequence is CASSVSGRLYEQYY. The CDR3 DNA is TGTGCCAGCAGTGTTAGCGGGAGGCTCTACGAGCAGTACTAC.

This clonotype has only a few counts. J is TRBJ1-1 and V is TRBV6-6, with TRBD1 as a possible D gene (5 bases). The V gene lost 2 bases and the J gene lost 0 bases, with 10 bases spanning the gap. CDR3 size: 15 residues. Germline-derived CDR1 and CDR2 are MNHNY and SVGAGI (reference sequence). The DNA for the CDR3 is TGTGCCAGCAGTTACCCGGAGACAGTGAACACTGAAGCTTTCTTT. It is translated as CASSYPETVNTEAFF.

The chain is built from TRBV5-1 and TRBJ1-2, with TRBD1 matching over 8 bases. CDR1 is SGHRS, CDR2 YFSETQ, per germline. CDR3 length: 14 residues. V lost 2 bases and J lost 7; bases outside the gene matches: 7. DNA of the CDR3: TGCGCCAGCAGCTTAGGGGGACAGGCCCTTGGCTACACCTTC. Protein: CASSLGGQALGYTF.

The chain couples TRBV20-1 to TRBJ2-1; 9 nucleotides align to TRBD2. V gave up 0 bases and J gave up 0 bases; unmatched junction bases: 9. The CDR3 runs to 18 residues. CDR1 is DFQATT, CDR2 SNEGSKA, per germline (reference sequence). DNA for the CDR3: TGCAGTGCTAGAGATCGCCTAGCGGGGAAGAGCTCCTACAATGAGCAGTTCTTC. It is translated as CSARDRLAGKSSYNEQFF.

The chain couples TRBV5-1 to TRBJ2-5, with TRBD1 matching over 7 bases. CDR3 size: 15 residues. Germline CDR1 reads SGHRS; CDR2 reads YFSETQ. The J segment lost 1 base and the V segment lost 0 bases, leaving 3 bases of the junction unmatched. CDR3 in DNA: TGCGCCAGCAGCTTGGGACAGGGAGCCCAAGAGACCCAGTACTTC. Its protein product is CASSLGQGAQETQYF.